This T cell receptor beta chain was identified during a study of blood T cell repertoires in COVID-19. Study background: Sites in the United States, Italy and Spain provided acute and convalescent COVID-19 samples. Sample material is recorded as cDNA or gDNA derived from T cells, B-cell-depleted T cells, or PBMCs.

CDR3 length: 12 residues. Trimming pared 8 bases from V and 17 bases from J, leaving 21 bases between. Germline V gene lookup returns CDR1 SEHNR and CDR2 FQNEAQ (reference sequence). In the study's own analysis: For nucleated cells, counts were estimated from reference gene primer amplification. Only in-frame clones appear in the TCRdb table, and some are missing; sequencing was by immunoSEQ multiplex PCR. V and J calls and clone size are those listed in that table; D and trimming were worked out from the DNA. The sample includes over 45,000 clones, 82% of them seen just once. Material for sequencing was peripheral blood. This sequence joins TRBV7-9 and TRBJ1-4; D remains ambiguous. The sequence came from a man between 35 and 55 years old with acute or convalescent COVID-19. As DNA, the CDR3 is TGTGCCAGCGCCTGGGAGCTATCAGGCCCATTTTTT. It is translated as CASAWELSGPFF.